This is a list of T cell receptor beta chains from one sample in a study of blood T cell repertoires in COVID-19. The protocol was immunoSEQ multiplex PCR, while the TCRdb copy is restricted to in-frame clones and leaves out a portion. The data contain about 120,000 clones, approximately 85% of them seen just once; the ten biggest clones take up roughly 5%. Sequenced input: peripheral blood. The receptors derive from a woman aged 60-70 years with COVID-19, enrolled during active disease. CDR3s include the opening cysteine and the closing phenylalanine or tryptophan. Each record gives: V gene, clone size, D gene, J gene, CDR3 DNA, CDR3 protein. A D gene is named only where the DNA matches it firmly. The listing skips clone size in some rows; elsewhere it reads once, few, many or a size class.

V gene: TRBV27; clone size: .; D gene: TRBD1; J gene: TRBJ2-7; CDR3 DNA: TGTGCCAGCAGTGCCGGACAGGGCACCAACGAGCAGTACTTC; CDR3 protein: CASSAGQGTNEQYF
V gene: TRBV7-6; clone size: .; D gene: .; J gene: TRBJ2-1; CDR3 DNA: TGTGCCAGCAGCTTAGCGTCAGCCGGGGATTACAATGAGCAGTTCTTC; CDR3 protein: CASSLASAGDYNEQFF
V gene: TRBV10-1; clone size: .; D gene: TRBD1; J gene: TRBJ1-2; CDR3 DNA: TGCGCCAGCAGGGGAGACAGGGGGCACCATGGCTACACCTTC; CDR3 protein: CASRGDRGHHGYTF
V gene: TRBV6-6; clone size: once; D gene: .; J gene: TRBJ2-1; CDR3 DNA: TGTGCCAGCAGTTACTCCGACAATGAGCAGTTCTTC; CDR3 protein: CASSYSDNEQFF
V gene: TRBV30; clone size: .; D gene: TRBD1; J gene: TRBJ1-1; CDR3 DNA: TGTGCCTGGAGTCGGGGGACAGTCCGCGAAGCTTTCTTT; CDR3 protein: CAWSRGTVREAFF
V gene: TRBV5-1; clone size: .; D gene: .; J gene: TRBJ1-2; CDR3 DNA: TGCGCCAGCAGCTTGCCAACGACTTTGGGAGGGGGTTCTGTCCCGAACTATGGCTACACCTTC; CDR3 protein: CASSLPTTLGGGSVPNYGYTF
V gene: TRBV15; clone size: .; D gene: TRBD2; J gene: TRBJ2-5; CDR3 DNA: TGTGCCACCAGCAGAGAACAGCGGGGTGAGACCCAGTACTTC; CDR3 protein: CATSREQRGETQYF
V gene: TRBV24-1; clone size: .; D gene: TRBD2; J gene: TRBJ2-3; CDR3 DNA: TGTGCCACCAGTGGGTCTAGCGGGGGTGTAGATACGCAGTATTTT; CDR3 protein: CATSGSSGGVDTQYF
V gene: TRBV2; clone size: once; D gene: .; J gene: TRBJ1-2; CDR3 DNA: TGTGCCAGCAATCTGGGGGGTGGCTATGGCTACACCTTC; CDR3 protein: CASNLGGGYGYTF
V gene: TRBV18; clone size: .; D gene: .; J gene: TRBJ1-5; CDR3 DNA: TGTGCCAGCTCACCAAATCGGTTGAATAGCAATCAGCCCCAGCATTTT; CDR3 protein: CASSPNRLNSNQPQHF
V gene: TRBV5-1; clone size: few; D gene: TRBD1; J gene: TRBJ2-7; CDR3 DNA: TGCGCCAGCAGCTCCGGGACAGGGGTCGAGCAGTACTTC; CDR3 protein: CASSSGTGVEQYF
V gene: TRBV6-5; clone size: .; D gene: .; J gene: TRBJ1-1; CDR3 DNA: TGTGCCAGCAGGGTCCCGTGGGGCTCTGAAGCTTTCTTT; CDR3 protein: CASRVPWGSEAFF
V gene: TRBV21-1; clone size: .; D gene: .; J gene: TRBJ1-4; CDR3 DNA: TGTGCCAGCAGCAAAGTCGGCGGTTTTGCAACTAATGAAAAACTGTTTTTT; CDR3 protein: CASSKVGGFATNEKLFF
V gene: TRBV7-2; clone size: .; D gene: .; J gene: TRBJ1-5; CDR3 DNA: TGTGCCAGCAGCTCAAAGGGGTACATGAGCAATCAGCCCCAGCATTTT; CDR3 protein: CASSSKGYMSNQPQHF
V gene: TRBV3-1/TRBV3-2; clone size: few; D gene: TRBD1; J gene: TRBJ1-3; CDR3 DNA: TGTGCCAGCAGCCAAAACCTAAGGACAGGGCTTTTCAGAAACACCATATATTTT; CDR3 protein: CASSQNLRTGLFRNTIYF
V gene: TRBV7-2; clone size: once; D gene: TRBD2; J gene: TRBJ2-1; CDR3 DNA: TGTGCCAGCAGCTTCGTTAGCGGGGCGGACTCCTACAATGAGCAGTTCTTC; CDR3 protein: CASSFVSGADSYNEQFF
V gene: TRBV19; clone size: .; D gene: TRBD1; J gene: TRBJ1-1; CDR3 DNA: TGTGCCAGTAGTACGCTTCGACAGGGGGCGTTCACTGAAGCTTTCTTT; CDR3 protein: CASSTLRQGAFTEAFF
V gene: TRBV10-1; clone size: .; D gene: TRBD1; J gene: TRBJ2-7; CDR3 DNA: TGCGCCAGCAGTCCCCGGACAGGGGTATACGAGCAGTACTTC; CDR3 protein: CASSPRTGVYEQYF
V gene: TRBV2; clone size: .; D gene: TRBD1; J gene: TRBJ1-4; CDR3 DNA: TGTGCCAGCAGAGGGTTGACAGGGACTAATGAAAAACTGTTTTTT; CDR3 protein: CASRGLTGTNEKLFF
V gene: TRBV4-3; clone size: .; D gene: TRBD1; J gene: TRBJ1-1; CDR3 DNA: TGCGCCAGCAGCCAGCCCCCGGGACAGGGGACTGAAGCTTTCTTT; CDR3 protein: CASSQPPGQGTEAFF
V gene: TRBV3-1/TRBV3-2; clone size: .; D gene: .; J gene: TRBJ2-3; CDR3 DNA: TGTGCCAGCAGCCAAGATTTTAGGTTAGGGCTAGGGGACACAGATACGCAGTATTTT; CDR3 protein: CASSQDFRLGLGDTDTQYF
V gene: TRBV5-1; clone size: .; D gene: TRBD1; J gene: TRBJ1-2; CDR3 DNA: TGCGCCAGCAGCCCGCGACAGGGGCACATCGATGGCTACACCTTC; CDR3 protein: CASSPRQGHIDGYTF
V gene: TRBV7-3; clone size: .; D gene: TRBD2; J gene: TRBJ2-3; CDR3 DNA: TGTGCCAGCAGCTCCCCACCGACTAGCGCGGGTACGTGGGATACGCAGTATTTT; CDR3 protein: CASSSPPTSAGTWDTQYF
V gene: TRBV4-2; clone size: .; D gene: TRBD1; J gene: TRBJ1-4; CDR3 DNA: TGTGCCAGCAGCCAAGGGGAGGAAGGGGGACAGATGTATGAAAAACTGTTTTTT; CDR3 protein: CASSQGEEGGQMYEKLFF
V gene: TRBV19; clone size: .; D gene: .; J gene: TRBJ2-5; CDR3 DNA: TGTGCCAGTAGTATCGGGTTAGGGGGGGCCCGAGAGACCCAGTACTTC; CDR3 protein: CASSIGLGGARETQYF
V gene: TRBV5-4; clone size: .; D gene: .; J gene: TRBJ1-1; CDR3 DNA: TGTGCCAGCAGCTTGTCCGCGATTATTAACACTGAAGCTTTCTTT; CDR3 protein: CASSLSAIINTEAFF
V gene: TRBV19; clone size: .; D gene: .; J gene: TRBJ2-5; CDR3 DNA: TGTGCCAGTAGTATAGATCGAGGTCGACTGCGACCCCAGTACTTC; CDR3 protein: CASSIDRGRLRPQYF
V gene: TRBV3-1/TRBV3-2; clone size: .; D gene: .; J gene: TRBJ1-6; CDR3 DNA: TGTGCCAGCAGCCAACCCAAGACTCGCAAACTCAATTCACCCCTCCACTTT; CDR3 protein: CASSQPKTRKLNSPLHF
V gene: TRBV6-4; clone size: .; D gene: .; J gene: TRBJ1-2; CDR3 DNA: TGTGCCAGCAGTCCCCAGACAGGCGTATATGGCTACACCTTC; CDR3 protein: CASSPQTGVYGYTF
V gene: TRBV20-1; clone size: .; D gene: .; J gene: TRBJ1-2; CDR3 DNA: TGCAGTGCTAGTTTGGACAGTCCGGGCTACACCTTC; CDR3 protein: CSASLDSPGYTF
V gene: TRBV19; clone size: .; D gene: TRBD1; J gene: TRBJ2-4; CDR3 DNA: TGTGCCAGTAGTATGACGGACAGGGGGGACATTCAGTACTTC; CDR3 protein: CASSMTDRGDIQYF
V gene: TRBV29-1; clone size: .; D gene: .; J gene: TRBJ1-1; CDR3 DNA: TGCAGCTCGCGAGTTAAGTTGAACACTGAAGCTTTCTTT; CDR3 protein: CSSRVKLNTEAFF
V gene: TRBV3-1/TRBV3-2; clone size: medium-sized; D gene: TRBD1; J gene: TRBJ1-4; CDR3 DNA: TGTGCCAGCAGCCTGGGACAGGGTGATGAAAAACTGTTTTTT; CDR3 protein: CASSLGQGDEKLFF
V gene: TRBV7-3; clone size: few; D gene: TRBD2; J gene: TRBJ2-2; CDR3 DNA: TGTGCCAGCAGCACGGGGGGGAACACCGGGGAGCTGTTTTTT; CDR3 protein: CASSTGGNTGELFF
V gene: TRBV5-1; clone size: .; D gene: TRBD2; J gene: TRBJ2-1; CDR3 DNA: TGCGCCAGCAGCTTGACTAGCGGGGTATACAATGAGCAGTTCTTC; CDR3 protein: CASSLTSGVYNEQFF
V gene: TRBV7-2; clone size: once; D gene: TRBD1; J gene: TRBJ2-3; CDR3 DNA: TGTGCCAGCAGCCCCTGGGGACAGGGTTCGACAGATACGCAGTATTTT; CDR3 protein: CASSPWGQGSTDTQYF
V gene: TRBV3-1/TRBV3-2; clone size: .; D gene: .; J gene: TRBJ2-5; CDR3 DNA: TGTGCCAGCAGCCAAGATAAGAACTGGGCCCGGGAGGAGACCCAGTACTTC; CDR3 protein: CASSQDKNWAREETQYF
V gene: TRBV7-8; clone size: .; D gene: TRBD1; J gene: TRBJ1-1; CDR3 DNA: TGTGCCAGCAGCTTGGGACAGGATAACACTGAAGCTTTCTTT; CDR3 protein: CASSLGQDNTEAFF
V gene: TRBV5-4; clone size: .; D gene: TRBD1; J gene: TRBJ2-5; CDR3 DNA: TGTGCCAGCAGCATCGGGACAGGGGGCCAAGAGACCCAGTACTTC; CDR3 protein: CASSIGTGGQETQYF
V gene: TRBV4-3; clone size: .; D gene: .; J gene: TRBJ1-1; CDR3 DNA: TGCGCCAGCAGCCAAGGTGGTTGGCTGAACACTGAAGCTTTCTTT; CDR3 protein: CASSQGGWLNTEAFF
V gene: TRBV14; clone size: once; D gene: .; J gene: TRBJ1-2; CDR3 DNA: TGTGCCAGCAGCCGGGCAGGGGCGACTAACTATGGCTACACCTTC; CDR3 protein: CASSRAGATNYGYTF
V gene: TRBV4-3; clone size: once; D gene: .; J gene: TRBJ1-1; CDR3 DNA: TGCGCCAGCAGCCAAGATTCCGGGGTAACTGAAGCTTTCTTT; CDR3 protein: CASSQDSGVTEAFF
V gene: TRBV7-9; clone size: few; D gene: TRBD1; J gene: TRBJ1-1; CDR3 DNA: TGTGCCAGCAGCGACACGGGACAGGGGGAGACTGAAGCTTTCTTT; CDR3 protein: CASSDTGQGETEAFF
V gene: TRBV5-1; clone size: once; D gene: .; J gene: TRBJ2-5; CDR3 DNA: TGCGCCAGCAGCTTGGGAGTACAGGACCGCCAAGAGACCCAGTACTTC; CDR3 protein: CASSLGVQDRQETQYF
V gene: TRBV21-1; clone size: .; D gene: .; J gene: TRBJ1-2; CDR3 DNA: TGTGCCAGCAGCAAAGGACAAAACAGGGGGCGTTACTATGGCTACACCTTC; CDR3 protein: CASSKGQNRGRYYGYTF
V gene: TRBV5-1; clone size: .; D gene: TRBD2; J gene: TRBJ2-7; CDR3 DNA: TGCGCCAGCAGCTTAATTGGCGGGGGGCAATCCTACGAGCAGTACTTC; CDR3 protein: CASSLIGGGQSYEQYF
V gene: TRBV7-8; clone size: few; D gene: .; J gene: TRBJ2-7; CDR3 DNA: TGTGCCAGCAGCCAACAAATCTCCTACGAGCAGTACTTC; CDR3 protein: CASSQQISYEQYF
V gene: TRBV5-4; clone size: .; D gene: .; J gene: TRBJ1-3; CDR3 DNA: TGTGCCAGCAGCTTGGGACTAGCTGGAAACACCATATATTTT; CDR3 protein: CASSLGLAGNTIYF
V gene: TRBV18; clone size: .; D gene: .; J gene: TRBJ1-4; CDR3 DNA: TGTGCCAGCTCAACATTTATTCCCGGGGGAACTAATGAAAAACTGTTTTTT; CDR3 protein: CASSTFIPGGTNEKLFF
V gene: TRBV3-1/TRBV3-2; clone size: .; D gene: TRBD1; J gene: TRBJ1-1; CDR3 DNA: TGTGCCAGCAGCCTACAGGGGGCGCTGAACACTGAAGCTTTCTTT; CDR3 protein: CASSLQGALNTEAFF
V gene: TRBV5-1; clone size: once; D gene: .; J gene: TRBJ1-2; CDR3 DNA: TGCGCCAGCAGCTTGGGTCCCAGTGGGGGGACGAGTGGCTACACCTTC; CDR3 protein: CASSLGPSGGTSGYTF
V gene: TRBV19; clone size: few; D gene: .; J gene: TRBJ1-1; CDR3 DNA: TGTGCCAGTAGTAGGACACGTACTAACACTGAAGCTTTCTTT; CDR3 protein: CASSRTRTNTEAFF
V gene: TRBV12-3/TRBV12-4; clone size: few; D gene: .; J gene: TRBJ2-4; CDR3 DNA: TGTGCCAGCAGCTTAGCCAAAAACATTCAGTACTTC; CDR3 protein: CASSLAKNIQYF
V gene: TRBV24-1; clone size: .; D gene: .; J gene: TRBJ2-7; CDR3 DNA: TGTGCCACCGGAGTCGGCTACGAGCAGTACTTC; CDR3 protein: CATGVGYEQYF
V gene: TRBV7-8; clone size: .; D gene: TRBD2; J gene: TRBJ2-1; CDR3 DNA: TGTGCCAGCAGCCCTTCGGGGCTAGCGGGGGGGAATCTATATGAGCAGTTCTTC; CDR3 protein: CASSPSGLAGGNLYEQFF
V gene: TRBV19; clone size: .; D gene: TRBD2; J gene: TRBJ2-5; CDR3 DNA: TGTGCCAGTAGTACCCCGGGACTATCGGGAGAGACCCAGTACTTC; CDR3 protein: CASSTPGLSGETQYF
V gene: TRBV3-1/TRBV3-2; clone size: .; D gene: .; J gene: TRBJ2-7; CDR3 DNA: TGTGCCAGCAGCCATTACGGCGACAGCTCAGGCGGCGAGCAGTACTTC; CDR3 protein: CASSHYGDSSGGEQYF
V gene: TRBV4-1; clone size: few; D gene: .; J gene: TRBJ1-2; CDR3 DNA: TGCGCCAGCAGCCACCCCACGGGGGAGGGTGGCTACACCTTC; CDR3 protein: CASSHPTGEGGYTF
V gene: TRBV5-1; clone size: .; D gene: TRBD2; J gene: TRBJ2-1; CDR3 DNA: TGCGCCAGCAGCACCTGGACTAGCGGGGGGTTGGATGAGCAGTTCTTC; CDR3 protein: CASSTWTSGGLDEQFF
V gene: TRBV6-4; clone size: .; D gene: .; J gene: TRBJ1-1; CDR3 DNA: TGTGCCAGCAGGCAAAGATCCGGGTCGGACACTGAAGCTTTCTTT; CDR3 protein: CASRQRSGSDTEAFF